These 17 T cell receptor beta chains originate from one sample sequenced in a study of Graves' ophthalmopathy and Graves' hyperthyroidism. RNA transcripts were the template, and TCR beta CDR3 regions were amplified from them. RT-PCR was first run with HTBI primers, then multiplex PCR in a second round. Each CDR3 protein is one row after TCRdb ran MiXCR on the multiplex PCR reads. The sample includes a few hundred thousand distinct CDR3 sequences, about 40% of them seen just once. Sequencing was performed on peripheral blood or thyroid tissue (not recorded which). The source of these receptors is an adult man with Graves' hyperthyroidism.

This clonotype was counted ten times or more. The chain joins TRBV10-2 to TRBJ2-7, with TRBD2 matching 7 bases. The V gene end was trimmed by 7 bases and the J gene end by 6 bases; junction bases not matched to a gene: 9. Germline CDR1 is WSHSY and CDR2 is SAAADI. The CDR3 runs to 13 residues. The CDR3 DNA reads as TGCGCCAGCAAGTGGAGGGAGGGCAGCGAGCAGTACTTC. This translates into CASKWREGSEQYF.

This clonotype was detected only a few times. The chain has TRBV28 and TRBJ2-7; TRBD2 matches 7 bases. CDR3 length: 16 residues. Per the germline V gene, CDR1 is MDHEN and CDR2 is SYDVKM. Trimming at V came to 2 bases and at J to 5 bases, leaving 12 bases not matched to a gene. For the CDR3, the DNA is TGTGCCAGCAGTTTAAATCCGCTTGGGAGGGAGGACGAGCAGTACTTC. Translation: CASSLNPLGREDEQYF.

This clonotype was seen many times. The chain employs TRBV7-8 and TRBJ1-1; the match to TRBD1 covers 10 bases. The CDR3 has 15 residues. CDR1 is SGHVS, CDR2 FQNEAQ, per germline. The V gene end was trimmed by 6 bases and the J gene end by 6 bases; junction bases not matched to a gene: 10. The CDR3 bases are TGTGCCAGCAGTCACGGGACAGGGGTGATGTCTGAAGCTTTCTTT. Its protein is CASSHGTGVMSEAFF.

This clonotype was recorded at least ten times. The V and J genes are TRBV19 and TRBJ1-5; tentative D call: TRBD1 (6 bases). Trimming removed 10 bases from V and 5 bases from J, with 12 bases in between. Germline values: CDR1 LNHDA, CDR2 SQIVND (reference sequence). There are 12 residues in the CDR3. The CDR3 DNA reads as TGTGCCACCCGGGAGGGGGATCAGCCCCAGCATTTT. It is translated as CATREGDQPQHF. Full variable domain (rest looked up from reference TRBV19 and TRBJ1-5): DGGITQSPKYLFRKEGQNVTLSCEQNLNHDAMYWYRQDPGQGLRLIYYSQIVNDFQKGDIAEGYSVSREKKESFPLTVTSAQKNPTAFYLCATREGDQPQHFGDGTRLSIL.

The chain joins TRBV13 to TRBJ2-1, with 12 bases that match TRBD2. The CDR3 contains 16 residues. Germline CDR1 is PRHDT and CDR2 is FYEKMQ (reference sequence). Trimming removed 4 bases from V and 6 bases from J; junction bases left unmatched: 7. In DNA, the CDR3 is TGTGCCAGCAGCTCAGGCGGACTAGCGGGGACCAATGAGCAGTTCTTC. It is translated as CASSSGGLAGTNEQFF.

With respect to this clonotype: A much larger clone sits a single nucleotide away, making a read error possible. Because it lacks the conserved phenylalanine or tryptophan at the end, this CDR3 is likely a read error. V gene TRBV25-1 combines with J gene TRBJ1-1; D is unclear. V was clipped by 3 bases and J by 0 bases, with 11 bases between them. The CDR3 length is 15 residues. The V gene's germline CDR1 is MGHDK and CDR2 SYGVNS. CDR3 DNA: TGTGCCAGCAGTGATGGCCCTAAATTGAACACTGAAGCTTTCCTT. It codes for CASSDGPKLNTEAFL.

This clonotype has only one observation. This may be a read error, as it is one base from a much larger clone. The DNA of the CDR3 is TGCAGTGCTAGTCTGGGGGGAGCTAATGAAAAACCGTTTTTT. Its translation is CSASLGGANEKPFF. This rearrangement joins TRBV20-1 to TRBJ1-4; a possible D gene is TRBD1 (5 bases). CDR3 size: 14 residues. Germline CDR1 DFQATT, CDR2 SNEGSKA (reference sequence).

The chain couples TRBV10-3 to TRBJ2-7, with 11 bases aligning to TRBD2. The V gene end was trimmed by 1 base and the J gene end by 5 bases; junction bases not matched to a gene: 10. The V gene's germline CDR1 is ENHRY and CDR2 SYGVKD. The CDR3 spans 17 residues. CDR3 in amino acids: CAISEFTTSGNRDEQYF. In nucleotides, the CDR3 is TGTGCCATCAGTGAGTTCACGACTAGCGGGAATCGCGACGAGCAGTACTTC.

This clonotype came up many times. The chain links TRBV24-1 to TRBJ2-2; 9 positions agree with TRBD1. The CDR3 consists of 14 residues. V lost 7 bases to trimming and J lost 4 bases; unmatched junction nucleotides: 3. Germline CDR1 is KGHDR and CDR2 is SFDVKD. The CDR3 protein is CATRGQGVTGELFF. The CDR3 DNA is TGTGCCACCAGGGGACAGGGCGTCACCGGGGAGCTGTTTTTT.

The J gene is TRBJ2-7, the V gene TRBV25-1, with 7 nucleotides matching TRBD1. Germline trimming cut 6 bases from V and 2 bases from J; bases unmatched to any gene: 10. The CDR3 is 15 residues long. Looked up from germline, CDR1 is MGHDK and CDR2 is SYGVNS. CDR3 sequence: CASSYSGTAPYEQYF. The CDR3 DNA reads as TGTGCCAGCAGCTACTCCGGGACAGCCCCCTACGAGCAGTACTTC.

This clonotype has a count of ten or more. The CDR3 bases are TGCAGTGCTAGAATGGCCGGGACTAGTGATCAAGAGACCCAGTACTTC. As protein: CSARMAGTSDQETQYF. The chain recombines TRBV20-1 with TRBJ2-5, with 8 positions matching TRBD2. The germline CDR1 and CDR2 sequences are DFQATT and SNEGSKA (reference sequence). Trimming removed 2 bases from V and 2 bases from J; junction bases left unmatched: 10. The CDR3 spans 16 residues.

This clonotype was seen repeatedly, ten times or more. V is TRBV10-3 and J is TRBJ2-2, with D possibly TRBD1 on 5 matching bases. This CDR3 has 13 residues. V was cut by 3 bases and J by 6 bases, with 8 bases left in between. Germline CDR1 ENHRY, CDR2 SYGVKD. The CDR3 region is CAISDQGPGELFF. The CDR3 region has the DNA TGTGCCATCAGTGATCAGGGTCCCGGGGAGCTGTTTTTT.

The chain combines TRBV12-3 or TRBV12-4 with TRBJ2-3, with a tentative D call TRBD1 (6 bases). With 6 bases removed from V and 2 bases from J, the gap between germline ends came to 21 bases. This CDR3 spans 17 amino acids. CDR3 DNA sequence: TGTGCCAGCAGACCAAGAACAGGGCAACGGGCCACAGATACGCAGTATTTT. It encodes CASRPRTGQRATDTQYF.

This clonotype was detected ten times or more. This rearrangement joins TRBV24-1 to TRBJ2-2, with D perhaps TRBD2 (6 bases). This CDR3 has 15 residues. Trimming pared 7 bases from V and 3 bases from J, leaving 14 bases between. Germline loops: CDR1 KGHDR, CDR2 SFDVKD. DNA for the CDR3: TGTGCCACCAGCGCCGGGAGATGGGACACCGGGGAGCTGTTTTTT. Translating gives CATSAGRWDTGELFF.

CDR3 nucleotide sequence: TGTGCCAGCAGCTTAGTAACAGAGAACACCGGGGAGCTGTTTTTT. Its protein product is CASSLVTENTGELFF. The chain employs TRBV7-9 and TRBJ2-2; no reliable D call. The V end lost 1 base, the J end lost 1 base, and 7 bases lay between the germline ends. CDR3 size: 15 residues. Looked up from germline, CDR1 is SEHNR and CDR2 is FQNEAQ (reference sequence).

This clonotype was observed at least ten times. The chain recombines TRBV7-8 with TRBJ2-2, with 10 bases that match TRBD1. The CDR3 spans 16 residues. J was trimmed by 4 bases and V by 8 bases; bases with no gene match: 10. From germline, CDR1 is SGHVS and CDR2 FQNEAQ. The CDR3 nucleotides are TGTGCCAGCCTCACCCCAGGACAGGGGGTCACCGGGGAGCTGTTTTTT. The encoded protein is CASLTPGQGVTGELFF.

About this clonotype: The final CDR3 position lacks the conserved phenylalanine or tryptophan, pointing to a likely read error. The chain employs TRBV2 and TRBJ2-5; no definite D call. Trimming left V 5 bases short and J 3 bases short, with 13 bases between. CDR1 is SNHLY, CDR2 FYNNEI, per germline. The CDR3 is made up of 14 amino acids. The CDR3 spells CASSRGQKEETQYL. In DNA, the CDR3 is TGTGCCAGCAGTCGTGGGCAGAAAGAAGAGACCCAGTACCTC.